One sample yielded the 9 T cell receptor beta chains listed below, sequenced in a study of tumor T cells in aggressive B-cell lymphoma. Generated by immunoSEQ multiplex PCR, the TCRdb table keeps only in-frame clones and is missing some. The profile shows approximately 12,000 clones, over 75% of them singletons. The sample was tumor tissue. These receptors all come from an adult with diffuse large B cell lymphoma.

The chain carries TRBV4-3 and TRBJ2-3, with TRBD2 identical over 11 bases. The CDR3 covers 17 residues. Trimming removed 0 bases from V and 4 bases from J; junction bases left unmatched: 6. The germline gives CDR1 LGHNA, CDR2 YSLEER. The CDR3: CASSQEIAGGPADTQYF. CDR3 sequence (DNA): TGCGCCAGCAGCCAAGAGATAGCGGGAGGGCCGGCAGATACGCAGTATTTT.

CDR3 region: CASIGQGNTGELFF. The CDR3 DNA reads as TGTGCCAGCATTGGACAGGGGAACACCGGGGAGCTGTTTTTT. V usage is TRBV27 and J usage is TRBJ2-2; the match to TRBD1 covers 8 bases. V dropped 7 bases and J dropped 1; count of bases not matched to a gene: 2. The CDR3 sequence is 14 residues long. The germline CDR1 and CDR2 sequences are MNHEY and SMNVEV (reference sequence).

J is TRBJ2-7 and V is TRBV6-6; TRBD2 matches at 9 bases. This CDR3 region has 16 residues. Trimming at V came to 4 bases and at J to 0 bases, leaving 7 bases not matched to a gene. Per germline, CDR1 MNHNY and CDR2 SVGAGI (reference sequence). The CDR3 sequence is CASSSTFSGSSYEQYF. In DNA form, the CDR3 reads TGTGCCAGCAGTTCCACCTTTAGCGGGAGCTCCTACGAGCAGTACTTC.

The chain is built from TRBV7-9 and TRBJ2-4; 10 nucleotides match TRBD2. Unmatched junction bases numbered 9, after V lost 5 bases and J lost 5 bases. Per the germline V gene, CDR1 is SEHNR and CDR2 is FQNEAQ (reference sequence). This CDR3 has 16 residues. DNA for the CDR3: TGTGCCAGCAGCCCCACTAGCGGGATCGCCCAAAACATTCAGTACTTC. Translation: CASSPTSGIAQNIQYF.

This clone appeared once. This chain connects TRBV7-2 to TRBJ2-4; weak D call: TRBD1 (7 bases). The germline gives CDR1 SGHTA, CDR2 FQGNSA. The CDR3 runs to 17 residues. V dropped 5 bases and J dropped 6 bases, with 23 bases sitting between them. The CDR3 protein is CASSDSHLPGGINIQYF. Here the CDR3 DNA reads TGTGCCAGCAGCGATTCCCATTTGCCAGGGGGGATAAACATTCAGTACTTC.

This chain joins TRBV5-1 and TRBJ1-1; 8 bases line up with TRBD1. This CDR3 region has 15 residues. CDR1 is SGHRS and CDR2 is YFSETQ in the germline V gene. V was clipped by 4 bases and J by 5 bases; unmatched bases: 10. The CDR3, as DNA: TGCGCCAGCAGCGGGCCCGGACAGGGCAGGACTGAAGCTTTCTTT. This codes for CASSGPGQGRTEAFF.

As regards this clone: An end of the junction does not agree with germline; a read error may underlie this. The rearrangement links TRBV7-2 to TRBJ2-1; the match to TRBD2 covers 8 bases. CDR3 length: 14 amino acids. In germline, CDR1 is SGHTA, CDR2 FQGNSA. In DNA form, the CDR3 reads TGTGCTAGCAGCACCAGCGGGAGCTACAATGAGCAGTTCTTC. Translated, it gives CASSTSGSYNEQFF.

The chain couples TRBV2 to TRBJ2-7; D uncertain. The germline CDR1 and CDR2 sequences are SNHLY and FYNNEI. Trimming shortened V by 6 bases and J by 7 bases, and 10 bases separated the two germline ends. CDR3 length: 11 amino acids. CDR3 sequence: CASSGYGEQYF. In DNA form, the CDR3 reads TGTGCCAGCAGCGGGTACGGAGAGCAGTACTTC.

This clone was picked up one time. The rearrangement joins TRBV29-1 to TRBJ2-7; 9 nucleotides line up with TRBD1. V was pared by 6 bases and J by 1 base, with 4 bases of the junction left unmatched. The germline CDR1 and CDR2 sequences are SQVTM and ANQGSEA. The CDR3 contains 13 residues. The CDR3 DNA reads TGCAGCGTCCGGGGACAGGGATCCTACGAGCAGTACTTC. Protein sequence: CSVRGQGSYEQYF.